This is a list of T cell receptor beta chains from one sample in a study of T cells in Graves' hyperthyroidism and ophthalmopathy. TCRdb recomputed calls from the multiplex PCR reads with MiXCR, one row per CDR3 protein. This sample has 600,000 to 750,000 distinct CDR3 sequences; 15% to 20% occur once, and the top ten carry around a sixth. Sequencing input: blood. The receptors come from a man over 45 with Graves' hyperthyroidism. Both conserved end residues are part of each CDR3. D genes are given only for firm matches. The size entry is marked missing in some rows and otherwise reads once, few, many or a size class.

j_call | clone_size | v_call | d_call | cdr3_nt | cdr3_aa
TRBJ2-7 | many | TRBV28 | NA | TGTGCCAGCAGTTCGACGCTCTCCTACGAGCAGTACTTC | CASSSTLSYEQYF
TRBJ1-3 | NA | TRBV24-1 | TRBD1 | TGTGCCACCAGTGATCCAGGGGGACCTGGAAACACCATATATTTT | CATSDPGGPGNTIYF
TRBJ1-5 | NA | TRBV19 | NA | TGTGCCAGCATCGGACACCTCGACAATCAGCCCCAGCATTTT | CASIGHLDNQPQHF
TRBJ2-5 | many | TRBV11-1 | NA | TGTGCCAGCAGCTCCCGGACGGGACAAGAGACCCAGTACTTC | CASSSRTGQETQYF
TRBJ2-5 | many | TRBV18 | NA | TGTGCCAGCTCACCCGACCAAGAGACCCAGTACTTC | CASSPDQETQYF
TRBJ2-1 | many | TRBV9 | NA | TGTGCCAGCAGCGTTACGACAAATACCTACAATGAGCAGTTCTTC | CASSVTTNTYNEQFF
TRBJ2-6 | NA | TRBV19 | TRBD2 | TGTGCCAGTAGTAAACTAGCGGGGAGCTCTGGGGCCAACGTCCTGACTTTC | CASSKLAGSSGANVLTF
TRBJ1-1 | many | TRBV27 | NA | TGTGCCAGCAGTCCTCAGGACAGACAGAACACTGAAGCTTTCTTT | CASSPQDRQNTEAFF
TRBJ2-7 | many | TRBV7-2 | NA | TGTGCCAGCAGCTTAGCTTCAGACCTGGGCGAGCAGTACTTC | CASSLASDLGEQYF
TRBJ1-5 | NA | TRBV19 | TRBD1 | TGTGCCAGTGAAAACAGGGGACATCAGCCCCAGCATTTT | CASENRGHQPQHF
TRBJ1-3 | NA | TRBV7-8 | NA | TGTGCCAGCAGCCAACGGTCAGGCCGTGAAAACACCATATATTTT | CASSQRSGRENTIYF
TRBJ2-3 | many | TRBV6-2/TRBV6-3 | TRBD2 | TGTGCCAGCGGGGGACTAGCGGGCACAGATACGCAGTATTTT | CASGGLAGTDTQYF
TRBJ2-7 | many | TRBV7-9 | NA | TGTGCCAGCAGCTTGGAGGGAGCGGCTATGTACGAGCAGTACTTC | CASSLEGAAMYEQYF
TRBJ2-5 | few | TRBV15 | TRBD1 | TGTGCCACCAGCAGAGATGGACAGGGGGGGCAGACCCAGTACTTC | CATSRDGQGGQTQYF
TRBJ2-3 | few | TRBV6-2/TRBV6-3 | NA | TGTGCCAGCAGTTACTCGTGGGTTAGGAGCACAGATACGCAGTATTTT | CASSYSWVRSTDTQYF
TRBJ2-7 | NA | TRBV13 | TRBD1 | TGCGCCAGCAGCATTTCGGGACAGGGGCTGGGTGAGCAGTACTTC | CASSISGQGLGEQYF
TRBJ2-7 | NA | TRBV7-8 | NA | TGTGCCAGCAGCTTAGAAGCAGACGAGCTCGACTACGAGCAGTACTTC | CASSLEADELDYEQYF
TRBJ1-1 | many | TRBV11-2 | NA | TGTGCCAGCAGCTTAGGCAGGAGCATGAACACTGAAGCTTTCTTT | CASSLGRSMNTEAFF
TRBJ1-3 | many | TRBV10-3 | NA | TGTGCCATCAGGGACCAAAGTGATGGAAACACCATATATTTT | CAIRDQSDGNTIYF
TRBJ1-5 | many | TRBV2 | TRBD1 | TGTGCCAGCAGCCGACGACAGGGCTCGGTTTGGCCCCAGCATTTT | CASSRRQGSVWPQHF
TRBJ1-1 | NA | TRBV28 | NA | TGTGCCAGCAGTACCAGATGGCGGAACACTGAAGCTTTCTTT | CASSTRWRNTEAFF
TRBJ2-7 | few | TRBV28 | TRBD2 | TGTGCCAGCAGTTTATTACCAGCGGGGACCTACGAGCAGTACTTC | CASSLLPAGTYEQYF